This T cell receptor (beta chain) was identified during a study of blood T cell repertoires in COVID-19. At the level of the study: Collection of acute and convalescent COVID-19 samples took place in the United States, Italy and Spain.

Here immunoSEQ multiplex PCR was the method, and the copy in TCRdb shows in-frame clones only, minus some. The profile shows approximately 110,000 clones, approximately 85% of them singletons. One Seattle source followed patients from active infection through their disease course. The germline V gene has CDR1 MNHNY and CDR2 SVGAGI (reference sequence). This CDR3 is built from 13 residues. The germline V and J ends were trimmed by 5 bases and 1 base, with 9 bases remaining between them. The TCR sequence derives from a woman of 80 years or more with COVID-19, enrolled during active disease. The sequencing input was peripheral blood. V is TRBV6-6 and J is TRBJ2-7; the D is unclear. CDR3 bases: TGTGCCAGCAGTCGAATGGCATCCTACGAGCAGTACTTC. Translated, it gives CASSRMASYEQYF.